This TCR beta chain was obtained from a study of shared clonotypes between healthy human individuals. CD8 cells regarded as naive lacked CD45RO, were positively chosen for CCR7, and omitted terminally differentiated effector memory CD45RA+ cells. Libraries were prepared by immunoSEQ multiplex PCR; TCRdb keeps only in-frame clonotypes and omits some of them. Among around 600,000 clones listed, around 96% were seen once. Germline V gene data show CDR1 as SGHNT and CDR2 as YYREEE (reference sequence). The CDR3 sequence is 13 residues long. Trimming shortened V by 0 bases and J by 3 bases, and 6 bases separated the two germline ends. This clone came up a few times. This sample includes further DNA sequences coding for the same CDR3.

The specimen was naive CD8+ T cells sorted from blood. This chain uses TRBV5-4 with TRBJ2-5; D perhaps matches TRBD2 (6 bases). The clonotype originates from a woman younger than 45 in good health. The CDR3 reads CASSLVAEETQYF. In DNA form, the CDR3 reads TGTGCCAGCAGCTTGGTAGCGGAAGAGACCCAGTACTTC.